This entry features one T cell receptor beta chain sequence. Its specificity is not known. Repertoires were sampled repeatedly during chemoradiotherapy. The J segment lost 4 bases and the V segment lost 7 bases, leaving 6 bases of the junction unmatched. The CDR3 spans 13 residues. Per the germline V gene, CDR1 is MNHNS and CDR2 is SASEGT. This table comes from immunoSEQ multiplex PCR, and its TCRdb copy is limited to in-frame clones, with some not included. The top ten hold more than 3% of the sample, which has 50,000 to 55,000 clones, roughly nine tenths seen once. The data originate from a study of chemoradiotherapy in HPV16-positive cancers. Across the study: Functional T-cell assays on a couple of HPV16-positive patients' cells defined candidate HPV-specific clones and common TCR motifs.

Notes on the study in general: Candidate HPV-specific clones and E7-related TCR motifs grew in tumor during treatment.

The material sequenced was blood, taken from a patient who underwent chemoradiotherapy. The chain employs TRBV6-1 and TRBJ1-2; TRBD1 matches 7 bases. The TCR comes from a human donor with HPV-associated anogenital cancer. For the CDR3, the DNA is TGTGCCAGCATCCCGACAGGGACCTATGGCTACACCTTC. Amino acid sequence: CASIPTGTYGYTF.